Included here is one TCR beta chain sequence, with context. Constant-segment primers were used for 5'RACE, and the resulting TCR alpha and TCR beta cDNA libraries carried sample barcodes and UMIs. TCRdb reprocessed the 5' RACE reads via MiXCR and lists one record per CDR3 protein. Of hundreds of thousands of distinct CDR3 sequences in the sample, 20% to 30% were seen once. Germline CDR1 and CDR2: SQVTM and ANQGSEA. Trimming cost V 6 bases and J 7 bases; bases outside gene matches: 4. The CDR3 is 12 residues long. The sample originates from a study of T-cell memory formation after mild COVID-19. Source material: PBMCs or a T cell subset sorted from them (not recorded which). The TCR was taken from an adult woman who had mild COVID-19 (a few samples of this study predate the infection). Cell type and time point are not known. This chain uses TRBV29-1 with TRBJ2-1; 9 bases line up with TRBD2. CDR3 sequence: CSVGLARNEQFF. CDR3 nucleotide sequence: TGCAGCGTCGGACTAGCGCGGAATGAGCAGTTCTTC.